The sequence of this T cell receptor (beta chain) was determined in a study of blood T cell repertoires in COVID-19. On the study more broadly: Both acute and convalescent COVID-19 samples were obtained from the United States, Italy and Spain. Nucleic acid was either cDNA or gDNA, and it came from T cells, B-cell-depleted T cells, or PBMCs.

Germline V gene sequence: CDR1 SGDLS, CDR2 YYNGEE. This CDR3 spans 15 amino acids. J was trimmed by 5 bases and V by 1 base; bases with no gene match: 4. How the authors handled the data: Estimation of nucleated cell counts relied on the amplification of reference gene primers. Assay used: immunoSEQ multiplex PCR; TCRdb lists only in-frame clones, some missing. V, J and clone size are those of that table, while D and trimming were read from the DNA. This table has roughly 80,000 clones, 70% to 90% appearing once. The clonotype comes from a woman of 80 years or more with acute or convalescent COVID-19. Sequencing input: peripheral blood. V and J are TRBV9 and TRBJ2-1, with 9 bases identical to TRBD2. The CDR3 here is CASSVLAGNNNEQFF. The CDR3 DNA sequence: TGTGCCAGCAGCGTACTAGCGGGAAACAACAATGAGCAGTTCTTC.